This T cell receptor (beta chain) was captured by sequencing in a study of T cell responses to AZD1222 COVID-19 vaccine. A remark on this clone: What it binds is unknown.

Sequencing was performed with immunoSEQ multiplex PCR; in TCRdb, only in-frame clones are kept and a portion is missing. Among 150,000 to 200,000 clones listed, around 88% were seen once. Findings and limits, study-wide: Every sample of the repertoires postdated the peak T cell response. Breadth and depth of Spike-specific TCRs rose after two AZD1222 doses. Only a handful of AZD1222 recipients, more than five in all, had baseline seropositivity.

The V end lost 6 bases, the J end lost 4 bases, and 19 bases lay between the germline ends. CDR1 is LNHDA and CDR2 is SQIVND in the germline V gene (reference sequence). CDR3 length equals 15 residues. The material sequenced was peripheral blood, taken 28 days after the second AZD1222 dose. V gene TRBV19 combines with J gene TRBJ2-7; possible D gene TRBD1, 5 bases. The source is an adult who received the AZD1222 COVID-19 vaccine. This CDR3 is CASSPLSGALYEQYF. The CDR3 DNA follows: TGTGCCAGTAGCCCCCTTTCTGGGGCGTTATACGAGCAGTACTTC. Complete variable domain (other parts from reference TRBV19 and TRBJ2-7): DGGITQSPKYLFRKEGQNVTLSCEQNLNHDAMYWYRQDPGQGLRLIYYSQIVNDFQKGDIAEGYSVSREKKESFPLTVTSAQKNPTAFYLCASSPLSGALYEQYFGPGTRLTVT.